The sequence of this T cell receptor beta chain was determined in a study of blood T cell repertoires in COVID-19. CDR1 and CDR2 from the germline V gene are SGHVS and FQNEAQ. The CDR3 is 17 amino acids. V was pared by 7 bases and J by 2 bases, with 21 bases between. Assay used: immunoSEQ multiplex PCR; TCRdb lists only in-frame clones, some missing. The sample records roughly 320,000 clones, roughly nine tenths being singletons. Sequencing was carried out using peripheral blood. The J gene is TRBJ2-1, the V gene TRBV7-8, with D tentatively TRBD2 (6 bases). This TCR came from a woman aged 30 to 39 with COVID-19, enrolled during active disease. In DNA, the CDR3 is TGTGCCAGCACTTCCAATAGGAGGCTAGCGCCCTACAATGAGCAGTTCTTC. Translation gives CASTSNRRLAPYNEQFF.